This entry is about one TCR beta chain. Its specificity is not known. The data were obtained in a study of T cell repertoires in cytomegalovirus infection. Study context: CMV epitopes in the study were HLA-C-restricted (recently identified) and HLA-B-restricted (well studied).

Overall study findings and caveats: The ex vivo response was dominated by HLA-C-restricted CMV-specific TCR beta clonotypes.

TCRdb ran MiXCR on the reads and lists one entry per CDR3 protein. The sample consists of nearly 700,000 distinct CDR3 sequences, around 32% of them appearing once. The length of the CDR3 is 17 residues. The V gene's germline CDR1 is SGHTA and CDR2 FQGNSA. J lost 4 bases, V lost 2 bases, and 13 bases had no gene match. The specimen was cultured PBMCs, collected from culture after CMV antigen stimulation. V and J are TRBV7-2 and TRBJ2-5; the match to TRBD1 covers 7 bases. The sequence was collected from a human donor in good health (CMV status not recorded). Some clones in this sample may be carry-over from other donors' samples. This chain's CDR3 is CASSLHLGGAGGETQYF. For the CDR3, the DNA is TGTGCCAGCAGCTTACACCTAGGGGGCGCGGGTGGAGAGACCCAGTACTTC.